The entry below describes one TCR beta chain. Antigen unknown. A history of autoimmune disease or systemic immunosuppression excluded patients. Samples were taken at baseline and on day 1 of cycles 4 and 7. The germline gives CDR1 LGHNA, CDR2 YNFKEQ. J lost 1 base, V lost 5 bases, and 12 bases had no gene match. The length of the CDR3 is 18 residues. Clones were sequenced by immunoSEQ multiplex PCR, and TCRdb holds only the in-frame ones, with some missing. The sample contains fewer than 100,000 clones, approximately 90% of which appear only once. The data belong to a study of OX40 agonist ivuxolimab in advanced cancers. Study results and limitations: Blood T cells, both CD4+ and CD8+, expanded clonally by week 6 at 0.1 to 3.0 mg/kg.

J is TRBJ2-2 and V is TRBV4-2; 8 bases line up with TRBD1. The TCR comes from an adult with an advanced solid tumor such as melanoma, head and neck, liver or kidney cancer. Sequences were derived from CD4+ or CD8+ T cells sorted from blood, sampled in a trial of the OX40 agonist ivuxolimab. The CDR3 reads CASSSPSGTGMNTGELFF. CDR3 bases: TGTGCCAGCAGCTCCCCCTCCGGGACAGGAATGAACACCGGGGAGCTGTTTTTT.